Listed below are T cell receptor beta chains from one sample, sequenced in a study of breast tumors, draining lymph nodes, adjacent tissues. TCRdb re-analysed the multiplex PCR reads in MiXCR, keeping a single row per CDR3 protein. Here the sample spans 140,000 or so distinct CDR3 sequences, about 33% being singletons. The sequencing input was axillary lymph node tissue. Receptors originate from a female donor with breast cancer. Some clones in this sample may be carry-over from other donors' samples. CDR3s include the opening cysteine and the closing phenylalanine or tryptophan. D genes are given only for firm matches. Clone size, where shown, is once, few, many, or a class for clones that have expanded.

J gene,V gene,D gene,clone size,CDR3 protein,CDR3 DNA
TRBJ1-3,TRBV28,.,many,CASTSQGVGNTIYF,TGTGCCAGCACGTCACAGGGAGTAGGAAACACCATATATTTT
TRBJ2-1,TRBV18,TRBD1,many,CASSPGGQGYNEQFF,TGTGCCAGCTCCCCAGGGGGCCAAGGGTACAATGAGCAGTTCTTC
TRBJ2-3,TRBV6-5,TRBD1,many,CASKGAADTQYF,TGTGCCAGCAAGGGGGCCGCAGATACGCAGTATTTT
TRBJ2-7,TRBV7-2,TRBD2,.,CASSLVGSGGTYRSEQYF,TGTGCCAGCAGCTTGGTAGGTAGCGGGGGAACCTATCGAAGCGAGCAGTACTTC
TRBJ2-1,TRBV5-1,.,many,CASSHTPGDEQFF,TGCGCCAGCAGCCACACCCCTGGGGATGAGCAGTTCTTC
TRBJ2-3,TRBV4-1,TRBD1,many,CASSQQGASTDTQYF,TGCGCCAGCAGCCAACAGGGGGCGTCAACAGATACGCAGTATTTT
TRBJ2-1,TRBV20-1,.,many,CSARDSVRLRSYNEQFF,TGCAGTGCTAGAGATTCTGTTCGGCTCAGGTCCTACAATGAGCAGTTCTTC
TRBJ1-1,TRBV29-1,.,.,CSVALGGMNTEAFF,TGCAGCGTCGCATTGGGGGGGATGAACACTGAAGCTTTCTTT
TRBJ2-7,TRBV19,TRBD1,.,CASSSRTGVNEQYF,TGTGCCAGTAGTAGCCGGACAGGGGTCAACGAGCAGTACTTC
TRBJ1-4,TRBV28,.,few,CASSLYRRSQFEKLFF,TGTGCCAGCAGTTTATACCGGAGGTCTCAGTTTGAAAAACTGTTTTTT
TRBJ2-1,TRBV12-3/TRBV12-4,TRBD2,.,CASGSSGGARNEQFF,TGTGCCAGCGGCTCTAGCGGGGGGGCGAGGAATGAGCAGTTCTTC
TRBJ2-1,TRBV19,TRBD1,many,CAIGTGNYNEQFF,TGTGCCATCGGGACAGGGAACTACAATGAGCAGTTCTTC
TRBJ2-3,TRBV29-1,.,once,CSVGLGTQYF,TGCAGCGTTGGACTGGGTACGCAGTATTTT
TRBJ1-4,TRBV7-2,.,many,CASTLGIDRLNEKLFF,TGTGCCAGCACCCTAGGGATTGACAGACTAAATGAAAAACTGTTTTTT
TRBJ1-6,TRBV14,TRBD1,.,CASRQRTGKSPLPF,TGTGCCAGCAGGCAACGGACAGGGAAATCACCCCTCCCCTTT
TRBJ2-3,TRBV5-1,.,many,CASSSNRNPSTDTQYF,TGCGCCAGCAGCTCAAACAGGAACCCCTCCACAGATACGCAGTATTTT
TRBJ2-1,TRBV11-3,.,many,CASSVRGDFANEQFF,TGTGCCAGCAGCGTGCGAGGGGATTTTGCCAATGAGCAGTTCTTC
TRBJ1-1,TRBV7-9,.,few,CASSLEVNTEAFF,TGTGCCAGCAGCTTGGAGGTGAACACTGAAGCTTTCTTT
TRBJ1-4,TRBV18,.,many,CASSPGGVKLFF,TGTGCCAGCTCACCCGGGGGCGTAAAACTGTTTTTT
TRBJ2-6,TRBV2,.,.,CASSEVRANVLTF,TGTGCCAGCAGTGAAGTTAGGGCCAACGTCCTGACTTTC
TRBJ2-5,TRBV12-5,.,many,CASALTDYQETQYF,TGTGCTAGTGCCCTGACAGATTACCAAGAGACCCAGTACTTC
TRBJ2-3,TRBV12-3/TRBV12-4,TRBD1,.,CASSGQGATDTQYF,TGTGCCAGCAGCGGACAGGGGGCAACAGATACGCAGTATTTT
TRBJ2-3,TRBV20-1,.,many,CSARVSSVRGTNSNTQYF,TGCAGTGCTAGAGTTAGTAGCGTTAGGGGGACAAACAGCAATACGCAGTATTTT
TRBJ1-2,TRBV25-1,.,.,CASSANGGANYGYTF,TGTGCCAGCAGTGCTAACGGGGGAGCTAACTATGGCTACACCTTC
TRBJ1-5,TRBV20-1,.,.,CSRKGVSYSPGQPQHF,TGCAGTCGTAAGGGGGTCTCCTATTCCCCAGGTCAGCCCCAGCATTTT
TRBJ2-1,TRBV18,TRBD2,.,CASSPERSGGSSYNEQFF,TGTGCCAGCTCACCAGAGCGTAGCGGGGGGAGCTCCTACAATGAGCAGTTCTTC
TRBJ1-3,TRBV2,.,many,CASRIDSGNTIYF,TGTGCCAGCAGGATAGACTCTGGAAACACCATATATTTT
TRBJ2-5,TRBV5-1,TRBD1,many,CASSPGQGKDTQYF,TGCGCCAGCAGCCCAGGACAGGGGAAAGACACCCAGTACTTC
TRBJ1-3,TRBV6-1,.,many,CASSGNTIYF,TGTGCCAGCTCTGGAAACACCATATATTTT
TRBJ1-1,TRBV5-1,TRBD1,few,CASSSRTGGNTEAFF,TGCGCCAGCAGCTCGCGGACAGGAGGGAACACTGAAGCTTTCTTT
TRBJ1-1,TRBV5-6,.,few,CASSSGRKDTEAFF,TGTGCCAGCAGCTCCGGACGGAAAGACACTGAAGCTTTCTTT
TRBJ1-3,TRBV20-1,.,many,CSAWRTAGNTIYF,TGCAGTGCTTGGAGGACGGCTGGAAACACCATATATTTT
TRBJ1-6,TRBV20-1,.,.,CSARPRGRGGNNSLLHF,TGCAGTGCTAGACCCCGGGGCAGGGGAGGGAATAATTCACTCCTCCACTTT
TRBJ1-6,TRBV6-4,TRBD1,.,CASSDSKQGDTHSPLHF,TGTGCCAGCAGTGACTCTAAACAGGGGGATACGCATTCACCCCTCCACTTT
TRBJ1-2,TRBV2,.,.,CASSPVASNYGYTF,TGTGCCAGCAGTCCAGTGGCATCTAACTATGGCTACACCTTC
TRBJ1-3,TRBV6-5,.,many,CASSSFPGNTIYF,TGTGCCAGCAGTTCCTTCCCGGGAAACACCATATATTTT
TRBJ1-5,TRBV6-6,TRBD1,few,CASSHAGTENNQPQHF,TGTGCCAGCAGTCACGCCGGGACAGAAAACAATCAGCCCCAGCATTTT
TRBJ1-2,TRBV15,TRBD1,.,CATSSPGTGGYYGYTF,TGTGCCACCAGCAGCCCCGGGACAGGGGGCTACTATGGCTACACCTTC
TRBJ2-5,TRBV5-1,.,many,CASSAPYQETQYF,TGCGCCAGCAGCGCGCCGTACCAAGAGACCCAGTACTTC
TRBJ2-7,TRBV30,TRBD2,many,CAWSSGASYEQYF,TGTGCCTGGTCTAGCGGGGCCTCCTACGAGCAGTACTTC
TRBJ2-5,TRBV20-1,TRBD2,many,CSAFNGLAGTETQYF,TGCAGTGCTTTCAATGGACTAGCGGGGACAGAGACCCAGTACTTC
TRBJ2-6,TRBV3-1,TRBD1,many,CASSQEQGATGANVLTF,TGTGCCAGCAGCCAAGAGCAGGGGGCAACGGGGGCCAACGTCCTGACTTTC
TRBJ1-1,TRBV29-1,.,.,CSVELRRRANTEAFF,TGCAGCGTTGAATTGAGGAGACGGGCTAACACTGAAGCTTTCTTT